This T cell receptor beta chain was found in a study of blood T cell repertoires in COVID-19. The overall study: T cells, B-cell-depleted T cells, or PBMCs supplied cDNA or gDNA.

CDR3 length equals 15 residues. Germline CDR1 reads SGHDT; CDR2 reads YYEEEE. The ends lost 4 bases at V and 1 base at J; junction bases unmatched: 1. The repertoire was sequenced with immunoSEQ multiplex PCR; TCRdb's copy has only in-frame clones and lacks some. The data hold some 80,000 clones, with about three quarters observed a single time. The clonotype was recovered from a human donor in a cohort sampled during active COVID-19. The chain recombines TRBV5-6 with TRBJ2-2, with 10 positions matching TRBD2. The sample comprised peripheral blood. CDR3 in DNA: TGTGCCAGCAGCAGGACTAGCGGGAACACCGGGGAGCTGTTTTTT. Its translation is CASSRTSGNTGELFF.